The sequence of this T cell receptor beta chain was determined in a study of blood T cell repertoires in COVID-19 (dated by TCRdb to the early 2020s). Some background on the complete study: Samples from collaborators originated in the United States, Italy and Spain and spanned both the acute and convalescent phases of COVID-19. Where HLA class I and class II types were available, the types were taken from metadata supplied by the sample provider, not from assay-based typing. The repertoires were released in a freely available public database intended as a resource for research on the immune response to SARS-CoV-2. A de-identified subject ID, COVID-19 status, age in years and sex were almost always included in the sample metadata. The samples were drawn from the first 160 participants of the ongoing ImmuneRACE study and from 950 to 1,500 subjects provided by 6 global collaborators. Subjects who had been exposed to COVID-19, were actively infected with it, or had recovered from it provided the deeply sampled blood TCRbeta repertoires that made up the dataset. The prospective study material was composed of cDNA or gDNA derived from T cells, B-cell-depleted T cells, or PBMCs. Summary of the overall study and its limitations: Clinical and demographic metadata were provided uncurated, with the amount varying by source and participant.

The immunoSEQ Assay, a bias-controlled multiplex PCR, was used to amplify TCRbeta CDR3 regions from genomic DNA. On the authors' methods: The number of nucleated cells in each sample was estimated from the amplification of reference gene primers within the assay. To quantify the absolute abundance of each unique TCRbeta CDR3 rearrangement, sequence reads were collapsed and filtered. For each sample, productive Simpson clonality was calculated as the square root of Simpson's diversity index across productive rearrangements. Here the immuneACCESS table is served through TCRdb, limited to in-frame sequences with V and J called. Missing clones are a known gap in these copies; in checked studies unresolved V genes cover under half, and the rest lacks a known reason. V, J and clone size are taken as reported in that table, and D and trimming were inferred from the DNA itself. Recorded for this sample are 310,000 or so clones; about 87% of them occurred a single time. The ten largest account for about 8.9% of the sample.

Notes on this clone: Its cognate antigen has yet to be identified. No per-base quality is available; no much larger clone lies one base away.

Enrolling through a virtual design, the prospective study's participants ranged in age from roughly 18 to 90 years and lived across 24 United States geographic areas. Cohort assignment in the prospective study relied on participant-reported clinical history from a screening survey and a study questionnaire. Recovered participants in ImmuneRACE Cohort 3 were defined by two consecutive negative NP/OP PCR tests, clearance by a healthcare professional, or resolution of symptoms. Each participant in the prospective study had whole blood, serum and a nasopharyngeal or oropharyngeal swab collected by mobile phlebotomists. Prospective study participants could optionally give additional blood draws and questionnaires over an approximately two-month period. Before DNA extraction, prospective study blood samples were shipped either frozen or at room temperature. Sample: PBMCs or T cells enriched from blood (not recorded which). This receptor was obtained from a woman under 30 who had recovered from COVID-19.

DNA sequence: TGTGCCAGCAGTCTCATTGGTTTCCGGGGCACTGAAGCTTTCTTT. It translates as CASSLIGFRGTEAFF. Recombination joined TRBV28 with TRBJ1-1, with no confident D gene call. V is cut by 5 bases and J by 4 bases, and the space between the germline ends is 17 bases. CDR1 and CDR2, looked up from the germline V gene, are MDHEN and SYDVKM. Including cysteine and phenylalanine, the CDR3 has 15 amino acids. The CDR3 DNA has 45 bases and is translated from base 1.